The next 5 T cell receptor beta chains were all read from a single sample in a study of tumor-infiltrating lymphocytes in localized non-small cell lung cancer. Here immunoSEQ multiplex PCR was the method, and the copy in TCRdb shows in-frame clones only, minus some. The table records some 10,000 clones, approximately 64% of them present only once. Sample: lung tumor tissue. The receptors derive from a human donor with non-small cell lung cancer.

V usage is TRBV19 and J usage is TRBJ1-1; 9 nucleotides align to TRBD1. V was clipped by 1 base and J by 6 bases; unmatched bases: 6. The CDR3 consists of 15 residues. Germline CDR1 and CDR2: LNHDA and SQIVND (reference sequence). The CDR3 sequence is CASSIGYRGRAEAFF. CDR3 bases: TGTGCCAGTAGTATAGGGTACAGGGGGCGCGCTGAAGCTTTCTTT. The variable domain in full, completed from reference TRBV19 and TRBJ1-1, reads DGGITQSPKYLFRKEGQNVTLSCEQNLNHDAMYWYRQDPGQGLRLIYYSQIVNDFQKGDIAEGYSVSREKKESFPLTVTSAQKNPTAFYLCASSIGYRGRAEAFFGQGTRLTVV.

The gene calls are TRBV7-9 and TRBJ1-4; D is unresolved. The CDR3 runs to 13 residues. Trimming pared 5 bases from V and 7 bases from J, leaving 11 bases between. Germline V gene data show CDR1 as SEHNR and CDR2 as FQNEAQ (reference sequence). CDR3 in amino acids: CASSRGSGEKLFF. The CDR3 DNA sequence: TGTGCCAGCAGCCGTGGATCGGGTGAAAAACTGTTTTTT.

This clone was found once. The rearrangement links TRBV7-2 to TRBJ2-5; 8 positions match TRBD1. CDR1 SGHTA and CDR2 FQGNSA come from the germline V gene. The V gene end was trimmed by 1 base and the J gene end by 4 bases; junction bases not matched to a gene: 2. The CDR3 is 14 residues long. The CDR3 DNA sequence: TGTGCCAGCAGCTTAGGGACAGGGTTAGAGACCCAGTACTTC. It yields the protein CASSLGTGLETQYF.

This chain uses TRBV7-2 with TRBJ2-7, with D possibly matching TRBD2 (5 bases). Germline loops: CDR1 SGHTA, CDR2 FQGNSA. This CDR3 region has 14 residues. V was cut by 4 bases and J by 0 bases, with 10 bases left in between. For the CDR3, the DNA is TGTGCCAGCAGCTCCTCGGGGAGCTCCTACGAGCAGTACTTC. Its translation is CASSSSGSSYEQYF.

By frequency in the sample, this clone is medium-sized. This chain links TRBV15 with TRBJ2-1, with D maybe TRBD2 (6 bases). Germline V gene data show CDR1 as LNHNV and CDR2 as YYDKDF (reference sequence). V shed 1 base and J shed 8 bases, with 12 bases lying between them. The CDR3 contains 14 residues. DNA of the CDR3: TGTGCCACCAGCAGAGGCGGTGGGAGGCATGAGCAGTTCTTC. Translating gives CATSRGGGRHEQFF.